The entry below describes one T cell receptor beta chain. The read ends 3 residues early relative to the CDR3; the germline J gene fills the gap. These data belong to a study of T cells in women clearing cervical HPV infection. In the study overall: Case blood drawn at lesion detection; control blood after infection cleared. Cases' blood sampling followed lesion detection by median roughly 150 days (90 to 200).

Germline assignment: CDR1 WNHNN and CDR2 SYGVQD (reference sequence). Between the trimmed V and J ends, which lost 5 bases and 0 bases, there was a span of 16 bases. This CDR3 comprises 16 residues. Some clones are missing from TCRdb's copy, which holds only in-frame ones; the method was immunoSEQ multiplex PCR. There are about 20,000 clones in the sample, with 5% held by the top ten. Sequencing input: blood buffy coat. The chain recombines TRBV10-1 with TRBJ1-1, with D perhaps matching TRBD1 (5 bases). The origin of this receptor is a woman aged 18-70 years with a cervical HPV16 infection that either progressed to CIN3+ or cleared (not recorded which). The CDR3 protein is CASSSQRQSMNTEAFF. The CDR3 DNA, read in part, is TGCGCCAGCAGTTCCCAAAGACAGTCCATGAACACTGAA.